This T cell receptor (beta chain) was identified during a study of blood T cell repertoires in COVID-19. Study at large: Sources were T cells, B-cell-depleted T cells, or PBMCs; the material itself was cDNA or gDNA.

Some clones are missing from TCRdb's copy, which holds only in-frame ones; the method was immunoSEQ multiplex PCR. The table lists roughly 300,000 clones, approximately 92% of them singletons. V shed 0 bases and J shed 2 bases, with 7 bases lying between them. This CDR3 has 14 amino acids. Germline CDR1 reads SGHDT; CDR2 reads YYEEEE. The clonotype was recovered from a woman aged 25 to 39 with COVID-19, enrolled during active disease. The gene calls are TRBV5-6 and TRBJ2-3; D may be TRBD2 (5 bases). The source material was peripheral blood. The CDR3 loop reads CASSLGLITDTQYF. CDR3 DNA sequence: TGTGCCAGCAGCTTGGGACTAATCACAGATACGCAGTATTTT.